This T cell receptor beta chain is drawn from a study of T-cell reconstitution after alpha-beta-depleted transplantation in children. Trimming stripped 7 bases from V and 9 bases from J, with 19 bases between. The CDR3 sequence is 14 residues long. In its sample, this clonotype was seen a few times. The antigen remains undetermined. Overall study results and limits: Several hundred expanded graft clones reportedly gave rise to the alpha-beta T cells present about two months after transplant. From newly produced T cells came most of the T-cell counts and diversity one year after transplant. Recipient T cells and thymic progenitors that survived gave rise to the high TCRbeta diversity observed at day 60 in some patients.

Using unique molecular identifiers, the investigators prepared the TCRbeta library. TCRdb reprocessed the PCR reads via MiXCR and lists one record per CDR3 protein. In the table there are about 420,000 distinct CDR3 sequences, roughly 15% of which are singletons. This sequence joins TRBV12-3 or TRBV12-4 and TRBJ1-5; perhaps TRBD1 as D (6 bases). The sample consisted of PBMCs, mostly from graft donor cells, taken 360 days after TCRalphabeta/CD19-depleted stem cell transplant. The receptor was derived from a boy under two years old who had a stem cell transplant for Wiskott-Aldrich syndrome, so the T cells may come from the graft donor. The CDR3 reads CASTLGGVERPQHF. CDR3 nucleotides: TGTGCCAGCACCCTAGGGGGAGTAGAGAGGCCCCAGCATTTT.